The source of this T cell receptor (beta chain) is a study of OX40 agonist ivuxolimab in advanced cancers. About the investigation overall: Ivuxolimab was a fully human IgG2 agonistic monoclonal antibody targeting the costimulatory receptor OX40 (CD134). Intravenous ivuxolimab was administered to patients every 2 weeks at six dose levels: 0.01, 0.1, 0.3, 1.5, 3 and 10 mg/kg. Among the roughly 52 dose-escalation patients, some 19 had hepatocellular carcinoma, 15 melanoma, 9 renal cell carcinoma and 9 head and neck cancer. A male proportion of nearly 85% and a mean age of about 60 years, ranging from about 23 to 90, were recorded for the dose-escalation cohort. Patients were allowed to have had prior anti-PD-1, anti-PD-L1 or anti-CTLA-4 therapy, and approximately 40% of the dose-escalation patients had previously received checkpoint inhibitors. Partial responses occurred in three dose-escalation patients, of whom one had hepatocellular carcinoma and two had cutaneous melanoma. Peripheral TCRbeta sequencing aimed to test whether ivuxolimab altered TCR sequence diversity and caused clonal T-cell expansion. The paper reports the monotherapy dose-escalation portion (N of about 50 patients) of the phase I ivuxolimab trial.

Genomic DNA was isolated from the sorted cells so that the TCRbeta CDR3 region could be sequenced. The immunoSEQ Assay was used to sequence the TCRbeta CDR3 regions. The table was pulled from immuneACCESS by TCRdb, which kept in-frame rearrangements only. Such tables lose some clones; where checked, under half of the loss comes from unresolved V genes, and the rest has no known cause. The sample records about 72,000 clones, 85% to 90% of which are singletons. Jointly, the top ten make up around 0.92% of the sample. The CDR3 runs 14 amino acids, cysteine and phenylalanine included. The sequence is cut down to CDR3 DNA, 42 bases in frame from base 1. V is clipped by 3 bases and J by 2 bases, and the sequence between their germline boundaries is 11 bases long. CDR1 and CDR2 were assigned from the germline V gene as SGHAT and FQNNGV. Regarding this clone: Its antigen target is currently unknown. The sample holds no much larger clone one base away, and base qualities are not on file.

The trial excluded patients who had a history of autoimmune disease or were on systemic immunosuppression. Peripheral blood for TCR sequencing was collected from all dose cohorts at baseline, on cycle 4 day 1, and on cycle 7 day 1. The samples were drawn from a first-in-human, open-label, multicenter phase I dose-escalation trial of ivuxolimab. The trial enrolled adults with locally advanced or metastatic head and neck squamous cell, hepatocellular, melanoma or renal cell carcinoma. Before TCR sequencing, CD4+ and CD8+ T cells were separately sorted from peripheral blood. The study at large found these results: At doses from 0.1 to 3.0 mg/kg, clonal expansion was seen in both CD4+ and CD8+ blood T cells between baseline and week 6. In the 0.1-3.0 mg/kg groups, partial responders had among the lowest normalized peripheral clonal expansion, particularly in CD8+ T cells. On average, CD8+ T cells showed more expanded clones than CD4+ T cells after ivuxolimab. Low levels of normalized T-cell clonal expansion were also shown by some nonresponding patients. Which antigens the clonally expanded peripheral T cells were specific for was not determined.

This TCR came from an adult with an advanced solid tumor such as melanoma, head and neck, liver or kidney cancer. Specimen: CD4+ or CD8+ T cells sorted from blood, collected in a trial of the OX40 agonist ivuxolimab. The V gene is TRBV11-2 and the J gene is TRBJ2-7, with no D gene named confidently. CDR3 loop: CASSFGVTTYEQYF. The DNA reads TGTGCCAGCAGCTTTGGCGTCACTACCTACGAGCAGTACTTC.